Listed here are 9 T cell receptor beta chains from one sample, sequenced in a study of T cell changes during pregnancy in multiple sclerosis. Assay: immunoSEQ multiplex PCR; the TCRdb copy retains only in-frame clones and omits some. The data contain 41,000 or so clones, 80% to 90% of them singletons. The specimen was CD4+ T cells from peripheral blood mononuclear cells, collected in the first trimester of pregnancy. Receptor source: a female donor with multiple sclerosis, enrolled in a pregnancy study.

The chain recombines TRBV5-1 with TRBJ2-4, with TRBD1 matching over 7 bases. The CDR3 sequence is 16 residues long. Germline CDR1 SGHRS, CDR2 YFSETQ. The trim removed 1 base at V and 0 bases at J, leaving 4 bases unmatched. CDR3 nucleotide sequence: TGCGCCAGCAGCTTGACCGGGACAGTAGCCAAAAACATTCAGTACTTC. Translated: CASSLTGTVAKNIQYF.

This clone showed up just a few times. The chain joins TRBV10-3 to TRBJ2-7; TRBD2 matches at 14 bases. The germline V gene has CDR1 ENHRY and CDR2 SYGVKD. V trimming: 6 bases; J trimming: 5 bases; junction bases outside the gene matches: 6. The CDR3 is made up of 15 amino acids. CDR3 nucleotide sequence: TGTGCCATCAGCCCGGGACTAGCGGGAGCCCACGAGCAGTACTTC. Its translation: CAISPGLAGAHEQYF.

The chain joins TRBV7-2 to TRBJ2-7, with D unclear. Trimming left V 5 bases short and J 1 base short, with 3 bases between. This CDR3 region has 11 residues. Germline CDR1 is SGHTA and CDR2 is FQGNSA. CDR3 residues: CASSPSYEQYF. For the CDR3, the DNA is TGTGCCAGCAGCCCTTCCTACGAGCAGTACTTC.

This chain joins TRBV28 and TRBJ2-7; TRBD2 agrees at 7 bases. The V segment lost 2 bases and the J segment 2 bases; nucleotides outside the gene matches: 3. The CDR3 spans 14 residues. The V gene's germline CDR1 is MDHEN and CDR2 SYDVKM. Written as DNA, the CDR3 is TGTGCCAGCAGTTTAAGGGGAGGGGCCTACGAGCAGTACTTC. Its translation is CASSLRGGAYEQYF.

This CDR3 reads CASSLDSSYGYTF. The CDR3 bases are TGCGCCAGCAGCTTGGACAGTTCCTATGGCTACACCTTC. The rearrangement uses TRBV5-1 and TRBJ1-2; no clear D. There are 13 residues in the CDR3. Trimming cost V 0 bases and J 4 bases, with 7 bases left between them. The germline V gene has CDR1 SGHRS and CDR2 YFSETQ.

This chain uses TRBV7-3 with TRBJ2-1, with TRBD2 as a possible D gene (5 bases). In germline, CDR1 is SGHTA, CDR2 FQGTGA. The CDR3 extends over 15 amino acids. Trimming removed 2 bases at V and 5 bases at J, with 13 bases between. CDR3 DNA sequence: TGTGCCAGCAGCTTAGGAACTAGTTATGACAATGAGCAGTTCTTC. Its translation: CASSLGTSYDNEQFF. Drawing the rest from reference TRBV7-3 and TRBJ2-1, the complete variable domain is GAGVSQTPSNKVTEKGKYVELRCDPISGHTALYWYRQSLGQGPEFLIYFQGTGAADDSGLPNDRFFAVRPEGSVSTLKIQRTERGDSAVYLCASSLGTSYDNEQFFGPGTRLTVL.

This chain joins TRBV7-2 and TRBJ2-3, with 10 positions matching TRBD2. Germline V gives CDR1 SGHTA, CDR2 FQGNSA. The CDR3 extends over 17 amino acids. Germline trimming cut 3 bases from V and 3 bases from J; bases unmatched to any gene: 9. In DNA form, the CDR3 reads TGTGCCAGCAGCTTTAGCCCTAGCGGGAGTAAGACAGATACGCAGTATTTT. Its translation is CASSFSPSGSKTDTQYF.

The J gene is TRBJ1-5, the V gene TRBV28, with D tentatively TRBD1 (6 bases). Germline CDR1 reads MDHEN; CDR2 reads SYDVKM. The CDR3 is 13 amino acids. V dropped 5 bases and J dropped 3 bases, with 8 bases sitting between them. CDR3 sequence (DNA): TGTGCCAGCAGTCGGACAGTCAATCAGCCCCAGCATTTT. This sequence encodes CASSRTVNQPQHF. The full variable domain, in which reference TRBV28 and TRBJ1-5 provide the parts outside the CDR3, is DVKVTQSSRYLVKRTGEKVFLECVQDMDHENMFWYRQDPGLGLRLIYFSYDVKMKEKGDIPEGYSVSREKKERFSLILESASTNQTSMYLCASSRTVNQPQHFGDGTRLSIL.

V and J are TRBV19 and TRBJ2-2; 10 bases match TRBD1. Germline trimming cut 4 bases from V and 4 bases from J; bases unmatched to any gene: 6. The CDR3 totals 16 residues. Germline CDR1 reads LNHDA; CDR2 reads SQIVND (reference sequence). The CDR3: CASSRQGAGGTGELFF. The CDR3 region has the DNA TGTGCCAGTAGTAGACAGGGGGCTGGTGGCACCGGGGAGCTGTTTTTT.